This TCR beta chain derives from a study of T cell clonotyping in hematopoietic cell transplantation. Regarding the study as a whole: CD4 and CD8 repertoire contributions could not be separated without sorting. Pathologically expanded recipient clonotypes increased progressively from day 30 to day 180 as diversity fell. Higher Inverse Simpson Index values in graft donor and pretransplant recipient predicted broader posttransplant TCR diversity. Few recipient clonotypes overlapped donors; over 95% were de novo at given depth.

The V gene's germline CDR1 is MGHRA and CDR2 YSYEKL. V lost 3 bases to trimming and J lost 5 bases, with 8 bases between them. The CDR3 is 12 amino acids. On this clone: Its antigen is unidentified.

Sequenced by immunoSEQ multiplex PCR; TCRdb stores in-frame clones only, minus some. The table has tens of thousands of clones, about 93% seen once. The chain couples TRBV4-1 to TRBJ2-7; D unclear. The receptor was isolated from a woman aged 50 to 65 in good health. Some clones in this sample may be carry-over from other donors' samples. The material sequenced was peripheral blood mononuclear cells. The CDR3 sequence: CASSQPGNEQYF. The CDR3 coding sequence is TGCGCCAGCAGCCAGCCAGGTAACGAGCAGTACTTC.